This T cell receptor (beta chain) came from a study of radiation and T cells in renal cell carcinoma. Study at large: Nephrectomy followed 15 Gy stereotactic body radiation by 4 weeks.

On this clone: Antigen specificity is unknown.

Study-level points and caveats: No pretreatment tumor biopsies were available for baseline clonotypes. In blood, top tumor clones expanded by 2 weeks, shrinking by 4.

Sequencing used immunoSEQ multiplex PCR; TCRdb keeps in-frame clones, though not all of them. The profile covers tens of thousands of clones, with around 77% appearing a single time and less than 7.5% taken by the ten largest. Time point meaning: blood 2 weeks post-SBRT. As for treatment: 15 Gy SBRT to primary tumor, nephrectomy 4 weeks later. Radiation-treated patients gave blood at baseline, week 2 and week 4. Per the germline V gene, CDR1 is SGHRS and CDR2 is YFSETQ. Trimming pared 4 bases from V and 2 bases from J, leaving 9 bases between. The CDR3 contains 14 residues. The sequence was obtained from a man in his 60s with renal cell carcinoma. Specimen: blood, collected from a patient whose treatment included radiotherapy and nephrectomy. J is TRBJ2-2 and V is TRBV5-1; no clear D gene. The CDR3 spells CASSQHDNTGELFF. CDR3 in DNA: TGCGCCAGCAGCCAGCATGATAACACCGGGGAGCTGTTTTTT.